This T cell receptor (beta chain) was documented in a study of T cell clusters in autoimmune cytopenias. TRB was amplified from approximately 230 ng of peripheral blood genomic DNA per sample. CDR3 length: 13 residues. Germline values: CDR1 DFQATT, CDR2 SNEGSKA (reference sequence). One tube held mixed TRB-A and TRB-B primer pools for touch-down PCR. For each CDR3 protein, TCRdb gives one entry from its re-call of the multiplex PCR reads, without DNA. The sample includes about 2,800 distinct CDR3 sequences. The sequenced sample was peripheral blood. This sequence was found in a human donor with an autoimmune cytopenia or autoimmune hepatitis (not recorded which). The chain uses TRBV20-1 and TRBJ1-5; TCRdb indicates TRBD1, and absent DNA this call remains unverified. The CDR3 loop is CSASGTVNQPQHF.